These T cell receptor beta chains were read from a single sample in a study of cytomegalovirus exposure and HLA in healthy donors. TCRdb's table, derived via immunoSEQ multiplex PCR, lists solely in-frame clones and lacks some. The sample contains 200,000 or so clones, roughly 80% of which appear only once. The sample taken for sequencing was PBMCs. These receptors all stem from a man aged 18 to 30 in good health and CMV-seropositive. Both conserved end residues are part of each CDR3. D genes are given only for firm matches. Some rows have no size entry. The others give once, few or many, or a class for an expanded clone.

abundance: NA; d_gene: NA; j_gene: TRBJ1-2; v_gene: TRBV9; CDR3aa: CASSSVDGYTF; CDR3nt: TGTGCCAGCAGCTCAGTGGATGGCTACACCTTC
abundance: NA; d_gene: NA; j_gene: TRBJ2-7; v_gene: TRBV27; CDR3aa: CASSPSAADRPYEQYF; CDR3nt: TGTGCCAGCAGCCCATCTGCCGCGGACAGACCCTACGAGCAGTACTTC
abundance: NA; d_gene: TRBD1; j_gene: TRBJ2-7; v_gene: TRBV6-1; CDR3aa: CASSERTGAYEQYF; CDR3nt: TGTGCCAGCAGTGAGAGGACAGGGGCCTACGAGCAGTACTTC
abundance: NA; d_gene: NA; j_gene: TRBJ2-1; v_gene: TRBV10-3; CDR3aa: CAIGTDGGNEQFF; CDR3nt: TGTGCCATTGGGACCGACGGGGGAAATGAGCAGTTCTTC
abundance: once; d_gene: NA; j_gene: TRBJ2-3; v_gene: TRBV28; CDR3aa: CASRQAGDTQYF; CDR3nt: TGTGCCAGCAGACAAGCGGGAGATACGCAGTATTTT
abundance: NA; d_gene: TRBD1; j_gene: TRBJ2-7; v_gene: TRBV6-5; CDR3aa: CASSTSGTGFYEQYF; CDR3nt: TGTGCCAGCAGTACCTCCGGGACAGGGTTTTACGAGCAGTACTTC
abundance: NA; d_gene: NA; j_gene: TRBJ1-1; v_gene: TRBV7-2; CDR3aa: CASRRMGAAEAFF; CDR3nt: TGTGCCAGCAGGCGGATGGGGGCAGCTGAAGCTTTCTTT
abundance: once; d_gene: TRBD2; j_gene: TRBJ2-5; v_gene: TRBV6-5; CDR3aa: CASSYRTSGRETQYF; CDR3nt: TGTGCCAGCAGTTACCGGACTAGCGGGAGAGAGACCCAGTACTTC
abundance: NA; d_gene: NA; j_gene: TRBJ2-7; v_gene: TRBV6-1; CDR3aa: CASSERIMGAAYEQYF; CDR3nt: TGTGCCAGCAGTGAAAGAATTATGGGAGCAGCCTACGAGCAGTACTTC
abundance: once; d_gene: NA; j_gene: TRBJ2-5; v_gene: TRBV5-1; CDR3aa: CASSLEETQYF; CDR3nt: TGCGCCAGCAGCCTCGAAGAGACCCAGTACTTC
abundance: NA; d_gene: NA; j_gene: TRBJ1-1; v_gene: TRBV28; CDR3aa: CASSSASGNTEAFF; CDR3nt: TGTGCCAGCAGCAGCGCGTCGGGGAACACTGAAGCTTTCTTT
abundance: NA; d_gene: NA; j_gene: TRBJ1-2; v_gene: TRBV12-2; CDR3aa: CASRFATGGRGYTF; CDR3nt: TGTGCAAGTCGCTTCGCGACAGGTGGCCGAGGCTACACCTTC
abundance: NA; d_gene: NA; j_gene: TRBJ1-5; v_gene: TRBV5-8; CDR3aa: CASSLGTGYQPQHF; CDR3nt: TGTGCCAGCAGCTTGGGAACAGGGTATCAGCCCCAGCATTTT
abundance: NA; d_gene: TRBD1; j_gene: TRBJ2-7; v_gene: TRBV29-1; CDR3aa: CSVFPGGTGRSRSSYEQYF; CDR3nt: TGCAGCGTTTTCCCAGGCGGGACAGGGAGGTCGCGGAGCTCCTACGAGCAGTACTTC
abundance: NA; d_gene: NA; j_gene: TRBJ2-7; v_gene: TRBV28; CDR3aa: CASSPGVGEQYF; CDR3nt: TGTGCCAGCAGCCCAGGGGTGGGCGAGCAGTACTTC
abundance: NA; d_gene: TRBD2; j_gene: TRBJ2-5; v_gene: TRBV11-3; CDR3aa: CASSLASGGQETQYF; CDR3nt: TGTGCCAGCAGCTTGGCTAGCGGGGGCCAAGAGACCCAGTACTTC
abundance: NA; d_gene: TRBD1; j_gene: TRBJ2-5; v_gene: TRBV9; CDR3aa: CASSVAPQGVQETQYF; CDR3nt: TGTGCCAGCAGCGTAGCGCCACAGGGGGTCCAAGAGACCCAGTACTTC
abundance: NA; d_gene: TRBD2; j_gene: TRBJ2-2; v_gene: TRBV9; CDR3aa: CASSSGLAGAGELFF; CDR3nt: TGTGCCAGCAGCTCGGGACTAGCGGGAGCCGGGGAGCTGTTTTTT
abundance: NA; d_gene: TRBD2; j_gene: TRBJ2-7; v_gene: TRBV29-1; CDR3aa: CSVGLTGGPDEQYF; CDR3nt: TGCAGCGTTGGCTTAACGGGAGGGCCGGACGAGCAGTACTTC
abundance: NA; d_gene: NA; j_gene: TRBJ2-5; v_gene: TRBV5-1; CDR3aa: CASSFKGGQTQYF; CDR3nt: TGCGCCAGCAGCTTTAAAGGCGGGCAGACCCAGTACTTC
abundance: NA; d_gene: TRBD1; j_gene: TRBJ1-1; v_gene: TRBV5-1; CDR3aa: CASSPGQGATEAFF; CDR3nt: TGCGCCAGCAGCCCGGGACAGGGAGCCACTGAAGCTTTCTTT
abundance: NA; d_gene: NA; j_gene: TRBJ2-7; v_gene: TRBV28; CDR3aa: CASSLRGPREQYF; CDR3nt: TGTGCCAGCAGTCTGCGCGGGCCCCGGGAGCAGTACTTC
abundance: NA; d_gene: NA; j_gene: TRBJ2-6; v_gene: TRBV6-1; CDR3aa: CASSDNSGANVLTF; CDR3nt: TGTGCCAGCAGTGACAACTCTGGGGCCAACGTCCTGACTTTC
abundance: NA; d_gene: TRBD1; j_gene: TRBJ2-7; v_gene: TRBV11-2; CDR3aa: CASSQGQGDEQYF; CDR3nt: TGTGCCAGCAGCCAGGGACAGGGCGACGAGCAGTACTTC
abundance: NA; d_gene: NA; j_gene: TRBJ1-5; v_gene: TRBV28; CDR3aa: CASSLPQGYNQPQHF; CDR3nt: TGTGCCAGCAGTTTACCCCAGGGCTACAATCAGCCCCAGCATTTT
abundance: NA; d_gene: NA; j_gene: TRBJ2-3; v_gene: TRBV28; CDR3aa: CASSPPGGAPPTDTQYF; CDR3nt: TGTGCCAGCAGCCCGCCGGGTGGGGCCCCCCCCACAGATACGCAGTATTTT